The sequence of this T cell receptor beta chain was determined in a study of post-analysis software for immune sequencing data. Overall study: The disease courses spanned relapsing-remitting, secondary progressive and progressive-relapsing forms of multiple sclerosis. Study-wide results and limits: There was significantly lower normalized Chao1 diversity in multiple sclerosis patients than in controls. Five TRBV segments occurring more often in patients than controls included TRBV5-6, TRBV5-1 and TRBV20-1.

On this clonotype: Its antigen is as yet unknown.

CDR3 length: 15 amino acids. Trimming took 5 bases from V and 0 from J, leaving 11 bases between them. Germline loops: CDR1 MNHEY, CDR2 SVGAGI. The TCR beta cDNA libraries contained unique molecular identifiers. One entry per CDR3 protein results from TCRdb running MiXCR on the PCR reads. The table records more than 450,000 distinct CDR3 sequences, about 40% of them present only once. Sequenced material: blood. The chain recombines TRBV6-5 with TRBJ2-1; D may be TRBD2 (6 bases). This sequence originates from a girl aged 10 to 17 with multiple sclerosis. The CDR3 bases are TGTGCCAGCAGTCAGCGGGTGAGCTCCTACAATGAGCAGTTCTTC. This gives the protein CASSQRVSSYNEQFF.